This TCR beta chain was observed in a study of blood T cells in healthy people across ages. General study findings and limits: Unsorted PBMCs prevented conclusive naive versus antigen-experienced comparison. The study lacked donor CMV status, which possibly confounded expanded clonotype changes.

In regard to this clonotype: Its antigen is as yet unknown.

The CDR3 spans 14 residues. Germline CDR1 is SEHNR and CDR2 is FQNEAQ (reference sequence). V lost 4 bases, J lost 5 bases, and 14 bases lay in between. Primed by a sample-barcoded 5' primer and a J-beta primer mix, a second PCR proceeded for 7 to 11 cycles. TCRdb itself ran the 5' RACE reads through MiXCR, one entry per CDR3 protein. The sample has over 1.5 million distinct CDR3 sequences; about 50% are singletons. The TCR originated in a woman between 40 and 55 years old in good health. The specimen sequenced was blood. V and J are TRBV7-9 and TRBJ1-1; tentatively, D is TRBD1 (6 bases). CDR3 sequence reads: CASSSKGGPTEAFF. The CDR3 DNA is TGTGCCAGCAGCTCAAAGGGGGGTCCTACTGAAGCTTTCTTT.